This T cell receptor (beta chain) stems from a study of T cells in Graves' hyperthyroidism and ophthalmopathy. Study-level findings and limits: Most thyroid clonotypes that were expanded above 0.001 also turned up in blood.

Remarks on this clonotype: Its antigen is still unknown.

Trimming removed 4 bases from V and 4 bases from J, with 13 bases in between. CDR3 size: 15 residues. Germline CDR1 reads SGHTA; CDR2 reads FQGTGA. Authors of the study amplified TCR beta CDR3 regions from RNA transcripts. HTBI primers were employed in a first-round RT-PCR of the TCR CDR3. TCRdb passed the multiplex PCR reads through MiXCR, listing each CDR3 protein once. The sample gives 500,000 to 800,000 distinct CDR3 sequences, just under 45% of which show up once; approximately 7.2% is in the top ten. Exclusion of a patient resulted from uncontrolled infection, other autoimmune disease, pregnancy or lactation.

The chain is built from TRBV7-3 and TRBJ2-2; D might be TRBD1 or TRBD2, each matching 5 bases. This clonotype originated in an adult man with Graves' disease, either hyperthyroidism or ophthalmopathy (not recorded which). What was sequenced was peripheral blood or thyroid tissue (not recorded which). The chain's CDR3 is CASSSTGPSTGELFF. DNA of the CDR3: TGTGCCAGCAGCTCGACGGGGCCCAGCACCGGGGAGCTGTTTTTT.